This is a list of T cell receptor beta chains from one sample in a study of blood T cell repertoires in COVID-19. Only in-frame clones appear in the TCRdb table, and some are missing; sequencing was by immunoSEQ multiplex PCR. The repertoire consists of some 70,000 clones, with more than 85% occurring once and the leading ten covering under 15%. Sequences were obtained from peripheral blood. All receptors come from a human donor with active COVID-19. The donor label of this sample is uncertain. Both conserved end residues are part of each CDR3. The D gene is left open where the match is weak. Expanded clones are given a class, and other clones once, few, many or no size at all.

TRBJ2-2,TRBV19,-,TRBD2,CASSILAGGPYTGELFF,TGTGCCAGTAGTATTCTGGCGGGAGGGCCGTACACCGGGGAGCTGTTTTTT
TRBJ1-3,TRBV6-1,-,-,CASSESVPSTGNTIYF,TGTGCCAGCAGTGAAAGTGTCCCGTCAACAGGAAACACCATATATTTT
TRBJ1-1,TRBV7-8,few,-,CASSLVPSPVNTEAFF,TGTGCCAGCAGCTTAGTCCCCTCCCCAGTAAACACTGAAGCTTTCTTT
TRBJ1-6,TRBV28,-,TRBD1,CASSSGGQAYNSPLHF,TGTGCCAGCAGTTCGGGGGGACAGGCCTATAATTCACCCCTCCACTTT
TRBJ2-3,TRBV5-6,-,-,CASSFPPSTDTQYF,TGTGCCAGCAGCTTTCCTCCTAGCACAGATACGCAGTATTTT
TRBJ2-7,TRBV7-9,-,TRBD1,CASSSGQGTPSEQYF,TGTGCCAGCAGCTCCGGACAGGGGACCCCTTCCGAGCAGTACTTC
TRBJ2-5,TRBV9,-,TRBD1,CASSWGAQGAETQYF,TGTGCCAGCAGCTGGGGGGCTCAGGGGGCAGAGACCCAGTACTTC
TRBJ2-7,TRBV11-2,-,TRBD1,CASSEQTGGYEQYF,TGTGCCAGCAGCGAGCAAACAGGGGGGTACGAGCAGTACTTC
TRBJ1-1,TRBV6-5,-,TRBD1,CASSSPGDRGSEAFF,TGTGCCAGCAGTTCCCCAGGGGACAGGGGATCTGAAGCTTTCTTT
TRBJ2-7,TRBV6-5,-,TRBD1,CASRRGTGLYEQYF,TGTGCCAGCAGACGAGGGACAGGACTTTACGAGCAGTACTTC
TRBJ1-5,TRBV7-7,-,-,CASSPRGRVGQPQHF,TGTGCCAGCAGTCCAAGGGGCAGGGTCGGTCAGCCCCAGCATTTT
TRBJ1-1,TRBV7-8,once,-,CASSLAGQGNTEAFF,TGTGCCAGCAGCTTAGCGGGGCAGGGGAACACTGAAGCTTTCTTT
TRBJ2-1,TRBV18,-,TRBD2,CASSPVIGTSGKGGAHNEQFF,TGTGCCAGCTCACCCGTCATCGGGACTAGCGGGAAAGGAGGGGCTCACAATGAGCAGTTCTTC
TRBJ2-7,TRBV5-1,-,-,CASRIGTESSYEQYF,TGCGCCAGCAGGATCGGCACGGAGAGCTCCTACGAGCAGTACTTC
TRBJ2-7,TRBV24-1,-,TRBD1,CATSDQDRYEQYF,TGTGCCACCAGTGATCAGGACAGGTACGAGCAGTACTTC
TRBJ2-1,TRBV3-1/TRBV3-2,once,-,CASSQVAASYNEQFF,TGTGCCAGCAGCCAAGTAGCGGCCTCCTACAATGAGCAGTTCTTC
TRBJ2-7,TRBV6-4,-,-,CLVHEQYF,TGTCTCGTCCACGAGCAGTACTTC